What follows describes a single T cell receptor beta chain. Its cognate antigen has yet to be identified. Qualities for individual bases were not recorded, and no much larger clone is one base off. TCRbeta CDR3 regions were amplified from genomic DNA by means of the immunoSEQ Assay, a bias-controlled multiplex PCR. In the original analysis: Nucleated cell counts per sample were estimated from amplification of reference gene primers within the assay. Sequence reads were collapsed and filtered to measure the absolute abundance of every unique TCRbeta CDR3 rearrangement. For each sample, productive Simpson clonality was calculated as the square root of Simpson's diversity index across productive rearrangements. TCRdb carries this immuneACCESS record with in-frame sequences only. Its versions omit some clonotypes, under half of them owing to an unresolved V gene in the studies checked, with the rest unexplained. V and J calls plus clone size are reproduced from that table; the DNA served to infer D and trimming. The sample includes about 82,000 clones, with around four fifths observed a single time. About 18% of the sample belongs to the ten largest clones.

The CDR3 spans 15 residues, from the cysteine through the phenylalanine. The retained sequence is limited to the CDR3, 45 bases, with the frame set at the first base. Trimming costs V 2 bases and J 0 bases, and their ends lie 10 bases apart. The germline V gene (reference sequence) provides CDR1 SEHNR and CDR2 FQNEAQ. This sample is drawn from a study of blood T cell repertoires in COVID-19 (dated by TCRdb to 2018 to 2021). Looking at the study overall: Collaborator samples came from the United States, Italy and Spain and covered acute and convalescent phases of COVID-19. A de-identified subject ID, COVID-19 status, age in years and sex were almost always included in the sample metadata. The material from the prospective study consisted of cDNA or gDNA derived from T cells, B-cell-depleted T cells, or PBMCs. The samples were drawn from two sources: the first 160 participants of the ongoing ImmuneRACE study, and 1,200 or so subjects contributed by 6 global collaborators. Where available, HLA class I and class II types were obtained from metadata supplied by the sample provider rather than from assay-based typing. The dataset comprised deeply sampled blood TCRbeta repertoires from subjects exposed to, actively infected with, or recovered from COVID-19. A freely available public database, intended as a resource for researchers studying the immune response to SARS-CoV-2, is where the repertoires were released.

What the research found in general, with its limitations: The amount of clinical and demographic metadata varied by source and participant and was provided uncurated.

The collaborating institutions used their own protocols to collect whole blood in K2EDTA tubes. Collaborator samples were shipped for TCRbeta analysis as frozen whole blood, isolated PBMCs, or DNA extracted from either sample type. This chain is built from TRBV7-9 and TRBJ1-2; a confident D gene designation cannot be given. Sequencing was carried out using peripheral blood. This TCR came from a man at least 80 years old with active or convalescent COVID-19. The CDR3 here reads CASSLMAVTNYGYTF. The bases read TGTGCCAGCAGCTTAATGGCAGTTACTAACTATGGCTACACCTTC.